What follows are 7 T cell receptor beta chains derived from one specimen sequenced in a study of T cell changes during pregnancy in multiple sclerosis. Using immunoSEQ multiplex PCR, the repertoire was profiled, and TCRdb retains in-frame clones only, with some absent. This table holds 32,000 or so clones, more than 90% found once. The sample consisted of CD4+ T cells from peripheral blood mononuclear cells, taken in the second trimester of pregnancy. The receptors here all came from a female donor with multiple sclerosis, enrolled in a pregnancy study.

The genes are TRBV4-1 and TRBJ2-7; D is possibly TRBD1 (5 bases). CDR3 length: 13 residues. The germline V gene encodes CDR1 MGHRA and CDR2 YSYEKL. Trimming removed 0 bases from V and 10 bases from J, with 13 bases in between. CDR3 in amino acids: CASSQDRAGRQYF. The CDR3 bases are TGCGCCAGCAGCCAAGATCGGGCAGGGCGACAGTACTTC.

The genes are TRBV5-4 and TRBJ2-3; 7 positions match TRBD1. Germline-derived CDR1 and CDR2 are SGHNT and YYREEE (reference sequence). The CDR3 runs to 14 residues. V was clipped by 7 bases and J by 2 bases; unmatched bases: 7. The CDR3 region is CASGTEGATDTQYF. The CDR3 nucleotides are TGTGCCAGCGGGACAGAGGGGGCCACAGATACGCAGTATTTT.

The genes are TRBV28 and TRBJ1-2; 7 bases fit TRBD1. Trimming removed 6 bases from V and 2 bases from J; junction bases left unmatched: 9. The germline CDR1 and CDR2 sequences are MDHEN and SYDVKM. The CDR3 contains 15 residues. CDR3 sequence (DNA): TGTGCCAGCAGCGCCCCCTCGACAGGGAACTATGGCTACACCTTC. This encodes CASSAPSTGNYGYTF.

The gene calls are TRBV4-1 and TRBJ1-5, with TRBD1 matching 7 bases. The CDR3 covers 19 residues. Germline CDR1 and CDR2: MGHRA and YSYEKL. The V segment lost 0 bases and the J segment 0 bases; nucleotides outside the gene matches: 11. This CDR3 is CASSQDWGQSWDSNQPQHF. CDR3 DNA sequence: TGCGCCAGCAGCCAAGATTGGGGACAGAGCTGGGATAGCAATCAGCCCCAGCATTTT.

J is TRBJ1-2 and V is TRBV29-1, with 9 bases matching TRBD1. Unmatched junction bases numbered 6, after V lost 7 bases and J lost 3 bases. Looked up from germline, CDR1 is SQVTM and CDR2 is ANQGSEA. This CDR3 contains 13 residues. DNA for the CDR3: TGCAGCGCCGGGGACAGGGACGACTATGGCTACACCTTC. Protein sequence: CSAGDRDDYGYTF.

The CDR3 loop reads CASSEGGTDEKLFF. DNA of the CDR3: TGTGCCAGCAGTGAAGGAGGAACCGACGAAAAACTGTTTTTT. V usage is TRBV25-1 and J usage is TRBJ1-4, with no clear D. Trimming removed 2 bases at V and 8 bases at J, with 12 bases between. The germline V gene encodes CDR1 MGHDK and CDR2 SYGVNS. CDR3 length equals 14 residues.

This chain uses TRBV7-2 with TRBJ1-5, with 10 bases identical to TRBD1. This CDR3 region has 15 residues. Germline V gene data show CDR1 as SGHTA and CDR2 as FQGNSA. The V gene end was trimmed by 4 bases and the J gene end by 7 bases; junction bases not matched to a gene: 7. The chain's CDR3 is CASSSGQGIGQPQHF. As DNA, the CDR3 is TGTGCCAGCAGCTCGGGACAGGGGATCGGGCAGCCCCAGCATTTT.